The entry below gives a single T cell receptor (beta chain) sequence along with its context. These data originate in a study of control samples from healthy donors and cancer patients. Looked up from germline, CDR1 is MNHEY and CDR2 is SVGEGT. This CDR3 region has 15 residues. V was trimmed by 2 bases and J by 2 bases, leaving 12 bases between them. Assay: immunoSEQ multiplex PCR; the TCRdb copy retains only in-frame clones and omits some. The table lists 350,000 to 450,000 clones, more than 80% of them singletons. The rearrangement uses TRBV6-2 or TRBV6-3 and TRBJ2-5; TRBD1 is a possible D gene (6 bases). The origin of this receptor is a man aged 35-49 years with head and neck cancer. Sequencing was carried out using PBMCs. The CDR3 DNA sequence: TGTGCCAGCAGTTACCTCGAGACAGGTCAAGAGACCCAGTACTTC. Translating gives CASSYLETGQETQYF.